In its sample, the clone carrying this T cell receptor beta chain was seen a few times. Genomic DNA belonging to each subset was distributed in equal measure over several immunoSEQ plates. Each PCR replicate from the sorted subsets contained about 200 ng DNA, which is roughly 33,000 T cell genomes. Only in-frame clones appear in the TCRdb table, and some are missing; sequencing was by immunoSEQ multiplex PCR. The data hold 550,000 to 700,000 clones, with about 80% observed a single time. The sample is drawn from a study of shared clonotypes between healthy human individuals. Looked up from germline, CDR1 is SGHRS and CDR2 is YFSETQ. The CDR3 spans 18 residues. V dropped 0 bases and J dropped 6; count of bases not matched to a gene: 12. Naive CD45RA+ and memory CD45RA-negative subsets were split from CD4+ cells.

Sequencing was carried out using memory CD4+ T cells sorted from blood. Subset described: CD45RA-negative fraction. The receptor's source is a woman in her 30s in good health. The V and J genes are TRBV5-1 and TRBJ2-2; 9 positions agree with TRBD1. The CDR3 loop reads CASSLDRGRQLKSGELFF. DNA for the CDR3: TGCGCCAGCAGCTTGGACAGGGGGCGCCAGTTGAAATCCGGGGAGCTGTTTTTT.